This T cell receptor (beta chain) emerged from a study of PD-L1 blockade in urothelial cancer. Across the whole study: Atezolizumab (1,200 mg intravenously every 3 weeks) began in the mid-2010s for patients. Blood was subjected to analysis at 3 weeks (second dose) and 6 weeks following treatment start. Between 0 and 3 prior chemotherapy regimens had been given to patients. Each blood sample yielded a median of about 140,000 T cells.

Trimming left V 2 bases short and J 2 bases short, with 12 bases between. The CDR3 loop spans 16 amino acids. Germline lookup yields CDR1 ENHRY and CDR2 SYGVKD. Profiled with immunoSEQ multiplex PCR; TCRdb holds only in-frame clones, not every one. The sample includes 70,000 or so clones, around nine tenths seen only once; the top ten take 3.4%. V gene TRBV10-3 combines with J gene TRBJ2-2; D possibly corresponds to TRBD2 (6 bases). This clonotype was obtained from a man between 60 and 75 years old with urothelial cancer. This specimen consisted of PBMCs, obtained around atezolizumab (anti-PD-L1) treatment. CDR3 DNA sequence: TGTGCCATCAGTGAGGCCCAGCGGGCAAACACCGGGGAGCTGTTTTTT. As protein: CAISEAQRANTGELFF.